These 29 T cell receptor beta chains came from one sample sequenced in a study of vaccination effects on CD4 cells after COVID-19. Their antigens remain unidentified. Data came from immunoSEQ multiplex PCR; TCRdb stores just in-frame clones and leaves some out. The profile shows approximately 37,000 clones, 65% to 75% of them singletons. The culture ran for less than 12 days, and then CD4+ T cells were isolated. Participants were vaccinated with two doses of either the BNT162b2 or mRNA-1273 vaccine. Specimen: CD4+ T cells from PBMCs cultured without peptide, collected after COVID-19 vaccination. These receptors came from a human donor who received a COVID-19 vaccine.

The chain employs TRBV9 and TRBJ2-7, with 8 bases lining up with TRBD2. Germline CDR1 and CDR2: SGDLS and YYNGEE. This CDR3 contains 14 residues. V shed 0 bases and J 7 bases; nucleotides not matched to a gene: 6. The CDR3 region has the DNA TGTGCCAGCAGCGTAGGCCTAGCGGGTGGTGAGCAGTACTTC. As protein: CASSVGLAGGEQYF.

The rearrangement joins TRBV18 to TRBJ1-2, with a possible D match to TRBD1 (6 bases). Trimming removed 8 bases from V and 4 bases from J, with 20 bases in between. The CDR3 contains 15 residues. The germline V gene encodes CDR1 KGHSH and CDR2 LQKENI. The CDR3 loop reads CASARDTRDRYGYTF. The CDR3 nucleotides read TGTGCCAGCGCCAGGGACACGAGGGATCGCTATGGCTACACCTTC.

V gene TRBV5-6 combines with J gene TRBJ2-4; the D gene is possibly TRBD1 (6 bases). The CDR3 has 19 residues. Trimming stripped 0 bases from V and 0 bases from J, with 19 bases between. CDR1 and CDR2 (germline): SGHDT, YYEEEE. CDR3 bases: TGTGCCAGCAGCTTGGCCAAGGTTACAGGGCTCTTAGCCAAAAACATTCAGTACTTC. Amino acids: CASSLAKVTGLLAKNIQYF.

The chain recombines TRBV10-3 with TRBJ2-5; 7 nucleotides agree with TRBD1. CDR1 is ENHRY, CDR2 SYGVKD, per germline. The CDR3 contains 16 residues. V lost 3 bases to trimming and J lost 5 bases; unmatched junction nucleotides: 12. The CDR3 DNA is TGTGCCATCAGTGAAAGAGACAGGGCGTTGAGCGAGACCCAGTACTTC. Protein: CAISERDRALSETQYF.

J is TRBJ1-6 and V is TRBV5-4; maybe TRBD1 (5 bases). The V gene's germline CDR1 is SGHNT and CDR2 YYREEE (reference sequence). The CDR3 extends over 13 amino acids. V was trimmed by 1 base and J by 9 bases, leaving 8 bases between them. For the CDR3, the DNA is TGTGCCAGCAGCTTGCAGGGTAGTTCACCCCTCCACTTT. Translating gives CASSLQGSSPLHF. The full variable domain, its missing parts supplied by reference TRBV5-4 and TRBJ1-6, is ETGVTQSPTHLIKTRGQQVTLRCSSQSGHNTVSWYQQALGQGPQFIFQYYREEENGRGNFPPRFSGLQFPNYSSELNVNALELDDSALYLCASSLQGSSPLHFGNGTRLTVT.

The genes are TRBV30 and TRBJ1-5; D is possibly TRBD1 (5 bases). Per germline, CDR1 GTSNPN and CDR2 SVGIG (reference sequence). V lost 0 bases to trimming and J lost 0 bases, with 15 bases between them. The CDR3 has 17 amino acids. CDR3 in DNA: TGTGCCTGGAGTGTACGGAAGGGGATGTATAGCAATCAGCCCCAGCATTTT. Residues: CAWSVRKGMYSNQPQHF.

V and J are TRBV6-1 and TRBJ2-2; tentative D call: TRBD2 (5 bases). Germline V lookup: CDR1 MNHNS, CDR2 SASEGT. The germline V and J ends were trimmed by 6 bases and 0 bases, with 8 bases remaining between them. The CDR3 sequence is 14 residues long. In nucleotides, the CDR3 is TGTGCCAGCAGCCTCGGGGCGAACACCGGGGAGCTGTTTTTT. Protein sequence: CASSLGANTGELFF.

CDR3 in amino acids: CASSLVGTVNTEAFF. Written as DNA, the CDR3 is TGTGCCAGCAGCTTGGTAGGGACGGTGAACACTGAAGCTTTCTTT. The chain joins TRBV5-6 to TRBJ1-1, with D perhaps TRBD1 (5 bases). The CDR3 is made up of 15 amino acids. Trimming removed 0 bases at V and 0 bases at J, with 9 bases between. Germline CDR1 is SGHDT and CDR2 is YYEEEE.

The chain links TRBV5-6 to TRBJ1-2; 10 nucleotides agree with TRBD1. CDR1 and CDR2 from the germline V gene are SGHDT and YYEEEE. V was clipped by 2 bases and J by 7 bases; unmatched bases: 8. The CDR3 has 15 amino acids. Written as DNA, the CDR3 is TGTGCCAGCAGCTTATTGACAGGGGGCGTATTTGGCTACACCTTC. It encodes CASSLLTGGVFGYTF.

In its sample, this clone ranks as large. The chain joins TRBV25-1 to TRBJ1-3, with D possibly being TRBD1 (6 bases). CDR3 length: 14 amino acids. The germline CDR1 and CDR2 sequences are MGHDK and SYGVNS. The V end lost 1 base, the J end lost 6 bases, and 10 bases lay between the germline ends. In nucleotides, the CDR3 is TGTGCCAGCAGTGAATGGGACATATCAAACACCATATATTTT. Protein: CASSEWDISNTIYF.

In DNA, the CDR3 is TGTGCCAGCAGCCTCTTATACTTCCCCGGGAATGAAAAACTGTTTTTT. Translated, it gives CASSLLYFPGNEKLFF. This chain uses TRBV7-9 with TRBJ1-4; no reliable D call. V was trimmed by 5 bases and J by 5 bases, leaving 18 bases between them. This CDR3 contains 16 residues. Germline CDR1 and CDR2: SEHNR and FQNEAQ (reference sequence).

This clone showed up just a few times. The rearrangement joins TRBV25-1 to TRBJ1-5; D gene unclear. The CDR3 is 14 residues long. Germline V CDR1 and CDR2: MGHDK, SYGVNS. V gave up 3 bases and J gave up 6 bases, with 12 bases separating them. CDR3: CASSEPGFGQPQHF. DNA of the CDR3: TGTGCCAGCAGTGAGCCGGGGTTTGGTCAGCCCCAGCATTTT.

The rearrangement joins TRBV5-4 to TRBJ2-7; D possibly matches TRBD1 or TRBD2 (5 bases each). The V and J ends lost 1 base and 0 bases respectively, with 17 bases between them. CDR1 is SGHNT, CDR2 YYREEE, per germline (reference sequence). The CDR3 contains 17 residues. The CDR3 DNA reads as TGTGCCAGCAGCTTGTTAACTTGGGACCAGAGCTCCTACGAGCAGTACTTC. Its translation: CASSLLTWDQSSYEQYF.

The chain has TRBV7-2 and TRBJ2-5; D unclear. The V and J ends lost 3 bases and 5 bases respectively, with 16 bases between them. The V gene's germline CDR1 is SGHTA and CDR2 FQGNSA. This CDR3 has 15 amino acids. CDR3 nucleotides: TGTGCCAGCAGCTTCGGTATTCAGCCGCCGGAGACCCAGTACTTC. Amino acid sequence: CASSFGIQPPETQYF. Full variable domain (rest looked up from reference TRBV7-2 and TRBJ2-5): GAGVSQSPSNKVTEKGKDVELRCDPISGHTALYWYRQSLGQGLEFLIYFQGNSAPDKSGLPSDRFSAERTGGSVSTLTIQRTQQEDSAVYLCASSFGIQPPETQYFGPGTRLLVL.

The chain links TRBV6-6 to TRBJ2-7; TRBD1 aligns across 7 bases. The length of the CDR3 is 15 residues. Germline V gene data show CDR1 as MNHNY and CDR2 as SVGAGI (reference sequence). V lost 3 bases, J lost 6 bases, and 11 bases stayed unmatched. In nucleotides, the CDR3 is TGTGCCAGCAGTTATCTTACAGGGGTACCCTCCGAGCAGTACTTC. The encoded protein is CASSYLTGVPSEQYF.

The rearrangement links TRBV10-1 to TRBJ2-2, with 9 bases identical to TRBD1. The trim removed 6 bases at V and 5 bases at J, leaving 7 bases unmatched. The V gene's germline CDR1 is WNHNN and CDR2 SYGVQD (reference sequence). CDR3 length: 15 residues. The CDR3 here is CASSTGDRGTGELFF. In nucleotides, the CDR3 is TGCGCCAGCAGCACCGGAGACAGGGGGACCGGGGAGCTGTTTTTT.

In its sample, this clone was seen a few times. This sequence joins TRBV27 and TRBJ1-4; maybe TRBD1 (6 bases). V was clipped by 5 bases and J by 8 bases, with 18 bases between them. This CDR3 has 15 residues. Germline-derived CDR1 and CDR2 are MNHEY and SMNVEV (reference sequence). The CDR3: CASSIRQVYGEKLFF. In nucleotides, the CDR3 is TGTGCCAGCAGTATTCGACAGGTTTATGGCGAAAAACTGTTTTTT. The full variable domain, with the rest looked up from reference TRBV27 and TRBJ1-4, is EAQVTQNPRYLITVTGKKLTVTCSQNMNHEYMSWYRQDPGLGLRQIYYSMNVEVTDKGDVPEGYKVSRKEKRNFPLILESPSPNQTSLYFCASSIRQVYGEKLFFGSGTQLSVL.

This clone was counted only a few times. The chain employs TRBV3-1 (or the pseudogene TRBV3-2) and TRBJ2-5; 7 bases agree with TRBD1. The V gene's germline CDR1 is LGHDT and CDR2 YNNKEL (reference sequence). The trim removed 0 bases at V and 3 bases at J, leaving 13 bases unmatched. CDR3 length: 18 residues. CDR3 protein: CASSQDFRMGQSKETQYF. The CDR3 DNA sequence: TGTGCCAGCAGCCAAGATTTTCGGATGGGACAGTCTAAAGAGACCCAGTACTTC.

The genes are TRBV25-1 and TRBJ2-2; D tentatively reads TRBD1 or TRBD2 (5 bases each). The V gene's germline CDR1 is MGHDK and CDR2 SYGVNS. The CDR3 covers 18 residues. The V and J ends lost 1 base and 3 bases respectively, with 18 bases between them. CDR3 in DNA: TGTGCCAGCAGTGAATTCGGGGCTAGGGTGGGGCACACCGGGGAGCTGTTTTTT. Translating gives CASSEFGARVGHTGELFF. Combining the CDR3 with reference TRBV25-1 and TRBJ2-2 gives the whole variable domain EADIYQTPRYLVIGTGKKITLECSQTMGHDKMYWYQQDPGMELHLIHYSYGVNSTEKGDLSSESTVSRIRTEHFPLTLESARPSHTSQYLCASSEFGARVGHTGELFFGEGSRLTVL.

This chain connects TRBV4-2 to TRBJ1-5; D remains ambiguous. Germline CDR1 and CDR2: LGHNA and YNFKEQ. The CDR3 consists of 16 residues. V was pared by 1 base and J by 2 bases, with 12 bases between. The CDR3 nucleotides read TGTGCCAGCAGCCAAGTTGTCCCGGAGGGCAATCAGCCCCAGCATTTT. Amino acid sequence: CASSQVVPEGNQPQHF.

This chain links TRBV3-1 (or the pseudogene TRBV3-2) with TRBJ2-7; 9 nucleotides align to TRBD2. The germline V gene encodes CDR1 LGHDT and CDR2 YNNKEL (reference sequence). V was pared by 3 bases and J by 7 bases, with 7 bases of the junction left unmatched. The CDR3 is 14 amino acids. The DNA of the CDR3 is TGTGCCAGCAGCCAGGGGACCGCGGGGGGGGAGCAGTACTTC. Translated: CASSQGTAGGEQYF.

The chain carries TRBV4-2 and TRBJ1-1; possible D gene TRBD1, 5 bases. Germline lookup yields CDR1 LGHNA and CDR2 YNFKEQ. Trimming removed 0 bases at V and 4 bases at J, with 12 bases between. The CDR3 runs 15 residues. Written as DNA, the CDR3 is TGTGCCAGCAGCCAAGATGGGTGGGGGAGCACTGAAGCTTTCTTT. It encodes CASSQDGWGSTEAFF.

V is TRBV4-1 and J is TRBJ1-2; no definite D call. In germline, CDR1 is MGHRA, CDR2 YSYEKL. The CDR3 covers 17 residues. V gave up 3 bases and J gave up 1 base, with 18 bases separating them. The CDR3 sequence: CASSHPPREENNYGYTF. CDR3 DNA: TGCGCCAGCAGCCACCCTCCTCGGGAGGAGAATAACTATGGCTACACCTTC.

The genes are TRBV27 and TRBJ1-2; D is uncertain. CDR1 is MNHEY and CDR2 is SMNVEV in the germline V gene (reference sequence). This CDR3 is built from 14 residues. V was clipped by 7 bases and J by 2 bases, with 14 bases between them. DNA for the CDR3: TGTGCCAGCAAGACTGGACGGGGAAACTATGGCTACACCTTC. Protein product: CASKTGRGNYGYTF.

This chain connects TRBV14 to TRBJ2-2; possible D gene TRBD1, 6 bases. This CDR3 comprises 16 residues. V gave up 0 bases and J gave up 1 base, with 9 bases separating them. Per the germline V gene, CDR1 is SGHDN and CDR2 is FVKESK. The chain's CDR3 is CASSQEGRGNTGELFF. CDR3 bases: TGTGCCAGCAGCCAAGAAGGCAGGGGGAACACCGGGGAGCTGTTTTTT.

This chain connects TRBV27 to TRBJ1-1, with 7 nucleotides matching TRBD1. V gave up 5 bases and J gave up 4 bases; unmatched junction bases: 10. Germline CDR1 MNHEY, CDR2 SMNVEV (reference sequence). CDR3 length equals 15 residues. The CDR3 DNA sequence: TGTGCCAGCAGTCTAGGACAGGTAGCGGGCACTGAAGCTTTCTTT. This codes for CASSLGQVAGTEAFF.

The rearrangement links TRBV11-3 to TRBJ2-1; D could derive from TRBD1 or TRBD2 (6 bases each). The germline gives CDR1 SGHNT, CDR2 YENEEA. Trimming removed 0 bases from V and 5 bases from J, with 14 bases in between. The CDR3 has 16 amino acids. The CDR3 loop reads CASSLEQGGVDNEQFF. The CDR3 DNA is TGTGCCAGCAGCTTAGAACAGGGAGGAGTAGACAATGAGCAGTTCTTC.

This chain links TRBV7-9 with TRBJ2-1; no firm D call. Per the germline V gene, CDR1 is SEHNR and CDR2 is FQNEAQ (reference sequence). V lost 5 bases to trimming and J lost 5 bases, with 7 bases between them. The CDR3 is made up of 12 amino acids. This CDR3 is CASSPINNEQFF. DNA of the CDR3: TGTGCCAGCAGCCCGATTAACAATGAGCAGTTCTTC.

This chain connects TRBV11-2 to TRBJ2-7; D may be TRBD2 (7 bases). V dropped 8 bases and J dropped 2 bases, with 16 bases sitting between them. Per the germline V gene, CDR1 is SGHAT and CDR2 is FQNNGV. The CDR3 has 14 amino acids. The CDR3 coding sequence is TGTGCCAGCGTCCCGGGGGGCTTAACCTACGAGCAGTACTTC. It specifies CASVPGGLTYEQYF.